This TCR beta chain was observed in a study of blood T cell repertoires in COVID-19. Across the whole study: PBMCs, B-cell-depleted T cells, or T cells were the source of the cDNA or gDNA that made up the material.

The germline V gene has CDR1 SNHLY and CDR2 FYNNEI. V dropped 7 bases and J dropped 7; count of bases not matched to a gene: 6. The CDR3 is made up of 13 amino acids. The table lists this clone with a few counts. Original methodology: Amplification of reference gene primers provided the estimated nucleated cell counts. Libraries were prepared by immunoSEQ multiplex PCR; TCRdb keeps only in-frame clonotypes and omits some of them. V, J and clone size are those of that table, while D and trimming were read from the DNA. The repertoire includes some 670,000 clones, more than 80% of them detected once, and roughly 0.26% sits in the top ten.

This TCR derives from a young woman with acute or convalescent COVID-19. The sample comprised peripheral blood. The chain is built from TRBV2 and TRBJ1-2; 10 bases align to TRBD1. CDR3 in amino acids: CASTPGQGFGYTF. CDR3 DNA: TGTGCCAGCACCCCGGGACAGGGGTTTGGCTACACCTTC.